This T cell receptor beta chain stems from a study of OX40 agonist ivuxolimab in advanced cancers. Trimming took off 6 bases at V and 5 bases at J, with 14 bases between the two ends. The CDR3 is 14 residues long. CDR1 MNHEY and CDR2 SMNVEV come from the germline V gene (reference sequence). This table comes from immunoSEQ multiplex PCR, and its TCRdb copy is limited to in-frame clones, with some not included. In the table there are some 12,000 clones, 70% to 75% of which are singletons. The sequence came from an adult with an advanced solid tumor such as melanoma, head and neck, liver or kidney cancer. Specimen: CD4+ or CD8+ T cells sorted from blood, collected in a trial of the OX40 agonist ivuxolimab. The gene calls are TRBV27 and TRBJ2-1; the D gene could be TRBD1 or TRBD2 (5 bases each). CDR3 coding DNA: TGTGCCAGCAGACTAGGGCCAGGGCACAATGAGCAGTTCTTC. It codes for CASRLGPGHNEQFF.